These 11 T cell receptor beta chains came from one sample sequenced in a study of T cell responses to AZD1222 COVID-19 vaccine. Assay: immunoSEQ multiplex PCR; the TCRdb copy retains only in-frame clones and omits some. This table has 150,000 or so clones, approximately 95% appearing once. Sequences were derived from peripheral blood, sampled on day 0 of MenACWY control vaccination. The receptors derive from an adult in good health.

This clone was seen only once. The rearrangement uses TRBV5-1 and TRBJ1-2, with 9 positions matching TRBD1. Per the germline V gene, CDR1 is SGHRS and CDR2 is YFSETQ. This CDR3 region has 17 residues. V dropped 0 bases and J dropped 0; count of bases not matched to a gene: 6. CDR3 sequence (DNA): TGCGCCAGCAGCTTGGGACAGGGGGTTAGTGCTAACTATGGCTACACCTTC. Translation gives CASSLGQGVSANYGYTF.

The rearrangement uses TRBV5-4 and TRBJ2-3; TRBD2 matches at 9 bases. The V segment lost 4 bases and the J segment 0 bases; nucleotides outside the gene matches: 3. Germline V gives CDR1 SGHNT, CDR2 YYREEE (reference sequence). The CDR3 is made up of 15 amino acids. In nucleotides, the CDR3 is TGTGCCAGCAGCAGAACTAGCGGGAGCACAGATACGCAGTATTTT. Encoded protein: CASSRTSGSTDTQYF. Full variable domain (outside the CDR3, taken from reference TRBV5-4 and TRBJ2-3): ETGVTQSPTHLIKTRGQQVTLRCSSQSGHNTVSWYQQALGQGPQFIFQYYREEENGRGNFPPRFSGLQFPNYSSELNVNALELDDSALYLCASSRTSGSTDTQYFGPGTRLTVL.

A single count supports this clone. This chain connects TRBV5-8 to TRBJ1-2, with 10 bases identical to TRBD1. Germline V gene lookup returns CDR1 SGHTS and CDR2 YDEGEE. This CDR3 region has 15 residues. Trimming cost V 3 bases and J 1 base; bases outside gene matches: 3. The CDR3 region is CASSWGTGDNYGYTF. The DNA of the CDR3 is TGTGCCAGCAGCTGGGGGACAGGGGATAACTATGGCTACACCTTC.

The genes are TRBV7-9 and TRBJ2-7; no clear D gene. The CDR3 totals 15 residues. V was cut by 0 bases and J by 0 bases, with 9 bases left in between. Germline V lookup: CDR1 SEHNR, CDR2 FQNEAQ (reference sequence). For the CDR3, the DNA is TGTGCCAGCAGCTTAGCGTCCCAGAGCTCCTACGAGCAGTACTTC. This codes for CASSLASQSSYEQYF.

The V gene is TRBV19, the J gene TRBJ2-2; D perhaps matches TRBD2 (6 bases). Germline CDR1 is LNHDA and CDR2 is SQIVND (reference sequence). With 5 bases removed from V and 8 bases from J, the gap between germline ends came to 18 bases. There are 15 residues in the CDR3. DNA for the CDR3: TGTGCCAGTAGTGGGTCGAATAGCGGAGGGGGGGAGCTGTTTTTT. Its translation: CASSGSNSGGGELFF.

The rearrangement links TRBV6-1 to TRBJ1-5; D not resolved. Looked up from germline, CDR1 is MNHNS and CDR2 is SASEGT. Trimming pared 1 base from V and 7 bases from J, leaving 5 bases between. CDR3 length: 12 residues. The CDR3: CASSEGGQPQHF. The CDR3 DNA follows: TGTGCCAGCAGTGAAGGGGGACAGCCCCAGCATTTT.

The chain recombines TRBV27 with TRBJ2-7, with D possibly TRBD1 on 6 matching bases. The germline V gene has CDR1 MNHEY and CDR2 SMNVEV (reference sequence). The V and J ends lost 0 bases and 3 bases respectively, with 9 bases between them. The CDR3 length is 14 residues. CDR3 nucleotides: TGTGCCAGCAGTTTATCGCTACAGGGCTACGAGCAGTACTTC. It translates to CASSLSLQGYEQYF.

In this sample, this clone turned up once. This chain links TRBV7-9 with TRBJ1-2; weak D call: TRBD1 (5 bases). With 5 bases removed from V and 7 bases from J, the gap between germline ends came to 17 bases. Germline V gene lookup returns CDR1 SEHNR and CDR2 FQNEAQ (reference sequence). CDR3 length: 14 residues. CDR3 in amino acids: CASSLQDSLLGYTF. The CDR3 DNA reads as TGTGCCAGCAGCCTACAGGACTCTCTTCTTGGCTACACCTTC.

Written as DNA, the CDR3 is TGTGCCAGCAGCGTAGCTACGGGGACTAGCGGGGGGTACAATGAGCAGTTCTTC. It is translated as CASSVATGTSGGYNEQFF. The chain links TRBV9 to TRBJ2-1; 15 bases match TRBD2. CDR1 and CDR2 (germline): SGDLS, YYNGEE. With 0 bases clipped from V and 4 bases from J, the junction kept 5 bases outside the gene matches. This CDR3 region has 18 residues.

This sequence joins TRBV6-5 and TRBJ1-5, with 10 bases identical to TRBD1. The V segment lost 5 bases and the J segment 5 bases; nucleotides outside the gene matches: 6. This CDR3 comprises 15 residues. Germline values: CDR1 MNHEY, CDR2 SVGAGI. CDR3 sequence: CASSPRTGGYQPQHF. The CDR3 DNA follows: TGTGCCAGCAGTCCGAGGACAGGGGGTTATCAGCCCCAGCATTTT.

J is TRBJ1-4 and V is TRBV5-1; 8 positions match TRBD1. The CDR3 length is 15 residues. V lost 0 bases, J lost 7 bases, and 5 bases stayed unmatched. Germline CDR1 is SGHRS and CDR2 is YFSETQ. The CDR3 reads CASSLAGQGPEKLFF. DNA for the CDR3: TGCGCCAGCAGCTTGGCCGGACAGGGCCCTGAAAAACTGTTTTTT.